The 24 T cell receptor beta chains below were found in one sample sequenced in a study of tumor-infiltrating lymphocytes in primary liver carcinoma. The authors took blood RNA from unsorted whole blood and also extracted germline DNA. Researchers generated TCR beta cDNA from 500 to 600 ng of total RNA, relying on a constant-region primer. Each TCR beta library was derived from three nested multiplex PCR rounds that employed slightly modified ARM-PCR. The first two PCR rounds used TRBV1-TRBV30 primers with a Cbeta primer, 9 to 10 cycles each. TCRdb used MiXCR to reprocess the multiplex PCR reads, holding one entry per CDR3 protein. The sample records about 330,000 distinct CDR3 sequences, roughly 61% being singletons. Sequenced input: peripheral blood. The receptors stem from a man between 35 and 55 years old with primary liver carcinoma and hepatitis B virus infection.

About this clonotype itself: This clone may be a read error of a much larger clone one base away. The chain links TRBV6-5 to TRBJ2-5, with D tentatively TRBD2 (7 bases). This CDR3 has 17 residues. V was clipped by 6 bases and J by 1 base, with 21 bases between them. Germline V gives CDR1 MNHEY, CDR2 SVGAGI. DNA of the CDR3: TGTGCCAGCAGCCCATTTGGGAGGGGGGGGAGCCAAGAGACCCAGTACTTC. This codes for CASSPFGRGGSQETQYF.

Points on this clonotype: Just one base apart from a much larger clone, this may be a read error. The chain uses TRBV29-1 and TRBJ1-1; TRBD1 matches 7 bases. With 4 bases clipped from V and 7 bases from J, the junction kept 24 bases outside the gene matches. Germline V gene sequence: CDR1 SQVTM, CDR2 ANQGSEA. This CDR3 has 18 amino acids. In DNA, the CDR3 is TGCAGCGTTGGAGATGGATACGGGAACCCGGGACAGCGAAATGAAGCTTTCTTT. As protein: CSVGDGYGNPGQRNEAFF.

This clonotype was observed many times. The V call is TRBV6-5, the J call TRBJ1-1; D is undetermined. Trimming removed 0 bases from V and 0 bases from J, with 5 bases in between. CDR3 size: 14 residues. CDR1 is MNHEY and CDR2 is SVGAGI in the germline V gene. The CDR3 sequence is CASSYSRVNTEAFF. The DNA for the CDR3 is TGTGCCAGCAGTTACTCGAGGGTGAACACTGAAGCTTTCTTT.

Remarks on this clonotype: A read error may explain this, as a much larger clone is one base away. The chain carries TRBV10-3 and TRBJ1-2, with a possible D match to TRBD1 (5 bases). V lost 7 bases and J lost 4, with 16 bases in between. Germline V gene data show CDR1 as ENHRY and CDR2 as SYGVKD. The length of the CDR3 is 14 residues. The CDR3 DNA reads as TGTGCCATCAAAACTGGGGCGAGTGGCTATGGCTACACCTTC. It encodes CAIKTGASGYGYTF.

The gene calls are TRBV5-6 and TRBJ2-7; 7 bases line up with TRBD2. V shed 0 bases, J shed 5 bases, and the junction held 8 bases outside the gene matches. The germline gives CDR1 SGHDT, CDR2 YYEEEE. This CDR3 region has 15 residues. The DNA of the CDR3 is TGTGCCAGCAGCTTGGGGCTAGCGGATAAGGACGAGCAGTACTTC. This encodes CASSLGLADKDEQYF.

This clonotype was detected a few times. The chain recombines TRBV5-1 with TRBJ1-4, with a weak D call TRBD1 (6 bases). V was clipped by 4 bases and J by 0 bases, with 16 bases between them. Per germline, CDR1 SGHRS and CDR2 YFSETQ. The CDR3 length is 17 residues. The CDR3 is CASSPGRGAATNEKLFF. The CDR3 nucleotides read TGCGCCAGCAGCCCCGGTAGGGGGGCGGCAACTAATGAAAAACTGTTTTTT.

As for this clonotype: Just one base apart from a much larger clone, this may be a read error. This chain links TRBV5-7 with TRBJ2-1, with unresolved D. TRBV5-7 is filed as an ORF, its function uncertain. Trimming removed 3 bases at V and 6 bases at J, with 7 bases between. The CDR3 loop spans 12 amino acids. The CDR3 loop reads CASSYPINEQFF. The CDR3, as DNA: TGTGCCAGCAGCTATCCAATCAATGAGCAGTTCTTC.

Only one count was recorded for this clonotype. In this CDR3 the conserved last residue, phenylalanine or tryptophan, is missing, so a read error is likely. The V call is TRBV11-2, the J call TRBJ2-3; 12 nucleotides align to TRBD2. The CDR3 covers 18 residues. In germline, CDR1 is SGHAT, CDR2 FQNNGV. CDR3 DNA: TGTGCCAGTAGCTCACACACGAGGACTAGCGGGACCACAGATACGCAGTATCTT. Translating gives CASSSHTRTSGTTDTQYL.

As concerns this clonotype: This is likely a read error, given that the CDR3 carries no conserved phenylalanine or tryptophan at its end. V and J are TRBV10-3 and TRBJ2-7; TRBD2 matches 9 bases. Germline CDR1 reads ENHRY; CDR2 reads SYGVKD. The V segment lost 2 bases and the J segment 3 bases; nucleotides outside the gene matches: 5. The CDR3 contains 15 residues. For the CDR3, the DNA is TGTGCCATCAGTGAGGGTGTTAGCGGGAGCTACGAGCAGTACTTA. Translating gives CAISEGVSGSYEQYL.

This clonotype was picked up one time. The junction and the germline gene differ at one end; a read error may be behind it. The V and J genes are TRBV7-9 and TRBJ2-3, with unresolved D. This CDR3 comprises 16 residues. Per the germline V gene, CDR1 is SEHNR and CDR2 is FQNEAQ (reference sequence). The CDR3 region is CVSNLVPGLNPDTQYF. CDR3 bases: TGTGTCAGCAACTTAGTCCCGGGCCTTAATCCAGATACGCAGTATTTT.

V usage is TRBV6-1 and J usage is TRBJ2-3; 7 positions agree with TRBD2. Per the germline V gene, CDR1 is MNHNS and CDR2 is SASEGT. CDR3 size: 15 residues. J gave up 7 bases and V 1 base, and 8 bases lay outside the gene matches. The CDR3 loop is CASSEGGSPRHTQYF. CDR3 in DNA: TGTGCCAGCAGTGAAGGCGGGAGTCCTAGACATACGCAGTATTTT.

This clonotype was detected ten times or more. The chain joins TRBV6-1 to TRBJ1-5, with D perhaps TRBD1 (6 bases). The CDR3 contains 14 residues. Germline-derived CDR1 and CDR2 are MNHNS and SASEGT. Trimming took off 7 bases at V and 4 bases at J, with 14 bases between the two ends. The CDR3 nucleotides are TGTGCCAGCAACCAGGGGTTTGGTAATCAGCCCCAGCATTTT. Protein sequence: CASNQGFGNQPQHF.

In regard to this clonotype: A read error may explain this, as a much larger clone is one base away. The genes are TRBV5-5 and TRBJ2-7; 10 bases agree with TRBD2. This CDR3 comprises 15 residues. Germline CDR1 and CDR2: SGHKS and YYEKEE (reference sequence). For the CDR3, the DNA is TGTGCCAGCACCTTGGGGGGGACTAGCGCCTACGAGCAGTACTTC. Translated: CASTLGGTSAYEQYF.

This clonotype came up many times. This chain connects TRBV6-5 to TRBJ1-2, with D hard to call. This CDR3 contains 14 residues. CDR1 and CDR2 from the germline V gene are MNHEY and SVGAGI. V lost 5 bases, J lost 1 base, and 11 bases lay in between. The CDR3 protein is CASSLDGRNYGYTF. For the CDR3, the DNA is TGTGCCAGCAGTCTCGATGGCCGTAACTATGGCTACACCTTC.

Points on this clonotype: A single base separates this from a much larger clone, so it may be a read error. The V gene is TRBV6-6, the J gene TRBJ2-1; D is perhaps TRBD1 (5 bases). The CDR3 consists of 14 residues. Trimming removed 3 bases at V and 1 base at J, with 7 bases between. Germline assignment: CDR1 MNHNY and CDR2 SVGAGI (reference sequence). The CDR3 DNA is TGTGCCAGCAGTTATCGGACATCCTACAATGAGCAGTTCTTC. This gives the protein CASSYRTSYNEQFF.

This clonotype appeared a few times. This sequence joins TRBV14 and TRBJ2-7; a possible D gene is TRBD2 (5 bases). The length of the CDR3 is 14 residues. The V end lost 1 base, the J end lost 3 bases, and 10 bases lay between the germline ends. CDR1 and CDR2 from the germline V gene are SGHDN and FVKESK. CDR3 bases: TGTGCCAGCAGCCAAGCTGGACTCAGCTACGAGCAGTACTTC. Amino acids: CASSQAGLSYEQYF.

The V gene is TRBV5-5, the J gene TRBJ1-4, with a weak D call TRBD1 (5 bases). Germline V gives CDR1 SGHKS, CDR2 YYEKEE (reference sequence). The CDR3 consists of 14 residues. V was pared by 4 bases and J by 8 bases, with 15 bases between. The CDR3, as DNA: TGTGCCAGCAGCGTCGCGGGAGGGGAGGAAAAACTGTTTTTT. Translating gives CASSVAGGEEKLFF.

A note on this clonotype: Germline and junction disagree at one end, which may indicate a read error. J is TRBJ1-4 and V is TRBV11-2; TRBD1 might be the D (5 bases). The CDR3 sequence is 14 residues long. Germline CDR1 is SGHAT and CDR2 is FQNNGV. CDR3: CTSSLGHGNEKVFF. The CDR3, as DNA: TGTACCAGCAGCCTAGGACACGGAAATGAAAAAGTGTTTTTT.

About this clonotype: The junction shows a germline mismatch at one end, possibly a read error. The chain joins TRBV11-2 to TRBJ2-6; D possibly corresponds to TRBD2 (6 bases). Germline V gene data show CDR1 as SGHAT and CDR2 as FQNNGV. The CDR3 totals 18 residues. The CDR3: CASSLGAGPGSGDNVLTF. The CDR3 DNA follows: TGTGCCAGCAGTTTAGGGGCGGGGCCCGGCTCTGGGGACAACGTCCTGACTTTC.

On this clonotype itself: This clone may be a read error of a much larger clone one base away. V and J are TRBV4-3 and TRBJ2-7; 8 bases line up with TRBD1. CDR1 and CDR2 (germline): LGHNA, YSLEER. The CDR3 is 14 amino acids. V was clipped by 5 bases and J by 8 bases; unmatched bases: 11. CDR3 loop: CASSEQGEGYKQYF. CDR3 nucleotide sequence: TGCGCCAGCAGCGAACAGGGGGAAGGGTACAAGCAGTACTTC.

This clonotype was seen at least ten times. The CDR3 nucleotides read TGTGCCATCAGTGTAACGGACTACGAGCAGTACTTC. Amino acids: CAISVTDYEQYF. The chain employs TRBV10-3 and TRBJ2-7; D is unclear. V gave up 4 bases and J gave up 3 bases, with 7 bases separating them. CDR1 ENHRY and CDR2 SYGVKD come from the germline V gene. CDR3 length: 12 residues.

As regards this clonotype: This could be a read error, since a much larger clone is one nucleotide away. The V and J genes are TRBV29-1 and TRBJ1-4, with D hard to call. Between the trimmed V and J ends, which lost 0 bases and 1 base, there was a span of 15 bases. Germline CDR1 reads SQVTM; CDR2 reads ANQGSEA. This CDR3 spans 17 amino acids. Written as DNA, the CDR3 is TGCAGCGTTGAAGAAGGCCTGCATATAGGAACTAATGAAAAACTGTTTTTT. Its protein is CSVEEGLHIGTNEKLFF.

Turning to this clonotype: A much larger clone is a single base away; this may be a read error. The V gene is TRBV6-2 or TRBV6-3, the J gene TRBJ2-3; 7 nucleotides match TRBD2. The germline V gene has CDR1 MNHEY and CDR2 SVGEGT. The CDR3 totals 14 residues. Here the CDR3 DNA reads TGTGCCAGCAGGACTAGCCGAACCACAGATATGCAGTATTTT. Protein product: CASRTSRTTDMQYF.

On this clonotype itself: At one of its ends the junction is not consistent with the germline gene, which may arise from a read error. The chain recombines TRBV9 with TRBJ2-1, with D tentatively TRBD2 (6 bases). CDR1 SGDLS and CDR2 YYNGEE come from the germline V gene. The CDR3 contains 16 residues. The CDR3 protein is CANSVGAGSSYNEQFF. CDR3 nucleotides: TGTGCCAACAGCGTAGGAGCGGGTAGCTCCTACAATGAGCAGTTCTTC.